Below are 15 T cell receptor beta chains sequenced from a single sample in a study of blood T cell repertoires in COVID-19. Produced via immunoSEQ multiplex PCR; TCRdb's table is partial and in-frame only. The repertoire consists of 110,000 or so clones, with roughly 84% occurring once and the leading ten covering less than 9.5%. The sample consisted of peripheral blood. These receptors originate from a woman aged 40 to 55 with acute or convalescent COVID-19.

The chain employs TRBV5-8 and TRBJ2-7; 11 bases line up with TRBD1. CDR1 and CDR2 (germline): SGHTS, YDEGEE. This CDR3 is built from 18 residues. After removal of 3 bases from V and 0 bases from J, the junction contained 11 bases not matched to a gene. In DNA form, the CDR3 reads TGTGCCAGCAGCTCCCGGACAGGGGGCCCATCCAACTCCTACGAGCAGTACTTC. Its translation: CASSSRTGGPSNSYEQYF.

The chain carries TRBV19 and TRBJ1-3, with D uncertain. V was pared by 6 bases and J by 0 bases, with 12 bases between. The CDR3 consists of 15 residues. Looked up from germline, CDR1 is LNHDA and CDR2 is SQIVND (reference sequence). CDR3 sequence (DNA): TGTGCCAGTAGCCTCCTCGTGAGCTCTGGAAACACCATATATTTT. This gives the protein CASSLLVSSGNTIYF.

This rearrangement joins TRBV6-1 to TRBJ1-2, with D tentatively TRBD1 (6 bases). The CDR3 sequence is 13 residues long. The germline V and J ends were trimmed by 1 base and 4 bases, with 7 bases remaining between them. CDR1 MNHNS and CDR2 SASEGT come from the germline V gene. For the CDR3, the DNA is TGTGCCAGCAGTGAAGGAGGGGGCTATGGCTACACCTTC. This translates into CASSEGGGYGYTF.

This clone was observed a few times. The rearrangement joins TRBV6-6 to TRBJ2-5; D is perhaps TRBD1 (6 bases). This CDR3 contains 12 residues. CDR1 is MNHNY, CDR2 SVGAGI, per germline (reference sequence). Trimming removed 7 bases from V and 4 bases from J, with 10 bases in between. CDR3 residues: CASNPQGETQYF. In nucleotides, the CDR3 is TGTGCCAGCAACCCACAGGGAGAGACCCAGTACTTC.

V and J are TRBV5-1 and TRBJ2-7, with unresolved D. Between the trimmed V and J ends, which lost 0 bases and 3 bases, there was a span of 7 bases. This CDR3 region has 13 residues. Germline CDR1 SGHRS, CDR2 YFSETQ. Here the CDR3 DNA reads TGCGCCAGCAGCTTGGATTTAAACTACGAGCAGTACTTC. Its protein is CASSLDLNYEQYF. The whole variable domain, filled in from reference TRBV5-1 and TRBJ2-7, reads KAGVTQTPRYLIKTRGQQVTLSCSPISGHRSVSWYQQTPGQGLQFLFEYFSETQRNKGNFPGRFSGRQFSNSRSEMNVSTLELGDSALYLCASSLDLNYEQYFGPGTRLTVT.

The chain combines TRBV3-1 (or the pseudogene TRBV3-2) with TRBJ1-2; 9 bases are a match to TRBD1. Germline-derived CDR1 and CDR2 are LGHDT and YNNKEL (reference sequence). The CDR3 sequence is 15 residues long. Unmatched junction bases numbered 8, after V lost 4 bases and J lost 5 bases. CDR3 sequence (DNA): TGTGCCAGCAGCCCCGGACAGGGGTTGGTATATGGCTACACCTTC. It codes for CASSPGQGLVYGYTF.

CDR3 bases: TGTGCCACCAGTGAAACCGGGACAGGGGCAACCGGGGAGCTGTTTTTT. Translating gives CATSETGTGATGELFF. The J gene is TRBJ2-2, the V gene TRBV24-1, with 10 bases matching TRBD1. V trimming: 4 bases; J trimming: 5 bases; junction bases outside the gene matches: 6. Germline CDR1 reads KGHDR; CDR2 reads SFDVKD. The CDR3 is 16 residues long.

The chain recombines TRBV9 with TRBJ2-5; TRBD1 is a possible D gene (7 bases). The CDR3 extends over 15 amino acids. Deletions cut 2 bases from V and 2 bases from J, with 13 bases between. The germline V gene has CDR1 SGDLS and CDR2 YYNGEE. CDR3 residues: CASSVQGGPQETQYF. CDR3 nucleotide sequence: TGTGCCAGCAGCGTGCAGGGGGGACCACAAGAGACCCAGTACTTC.

This chain connects TRBV4-1 to TRBJ2-3; no reliable D call. Trimming shortened V by 4 bases and J by 0 bases, and 8 bases separated the two germline ends. In germline, CDR1 is MGHRA, CDR2 YSYEKL. The CDR3 is 14 amino acids. The CDR3 region is CASSRDPSTDTQYF. CDR3 nucleotides: TGCGCCAGCAGCCGAGACCCTAGCACAGATACGCAGTATTTT.

This clone was observed once. J is TRBJ2-3 and V is TRBV5-1, with TRBD1 as a possible D gene (5 bases). V gave up 4 bases and J gave up 2 bases, with 11 bases separating them. Germline lookup yields CDR1 SGHRS and CDR2 YFSETQ. This CDR3 is 14 amino acids long. The CDR3 here is CASSPMGPTDTQYF. CDR3 in DNA: TGCGCCAGCAGCCCTATGGGGCCCACAGATACGCAGTATTTT.

CDR3 in amino acids: CASSLFYGTGNQPQHF. In DNA form, the CDR3 reads TGTGCCAGCAGCTTATTTTACGGGACAGGAAATCAGCCCCAGCATTTT. This rearrangement joins TRBV7-2 to TRBJ1-5; TRBD1 matches 8 bases. Germline loops: CDR1 SGHTA, CDR2 FQGNSA. V dropped 2 bases and J dropped 4; count of bases not matched to a gene: 7. This CDR3 region has 16 residues.

The genes are TRBV7-5 and TRBJ2-1; the D call TRBD2 from the table was never checked on the DNA. TRBV7-5 is marked as a pseudogene. The CDR3 sequence is 15 residues long. The chain's CDR3 is CVRSAFSAGGLEQFF. The CDR3 DNA sequence: TGTGTCAGAAGCGCCTTCTCGGCGGGGGGGCTTGAGCAGTTCTTC.

V gene TRBV6-5 combines with J gene TRBJ1-5; 9 bases line up with TRBD1. This CDR3 has 14 residues. With V trimmed by 6 bases and J by 5 bases, 5 bases remained unmatched. Germline CDR1 MNHEY, CDR2 SVGAGI. The CDR3 sequence: CASSLQGAHQPQHF. As DNA, the CDR3 is TGTGCCAGCAGCCTACAGGGGGCCCATCAGCCCCAGCATTTT.

This chain links TRBV3-1 (or the pseudogene TRBV3-2) with TRBJ1-2; D call uncertain. Germline V gives CDR1 LGHDT, CDR2 YNNKEL (reference sequence). The germline V and J ends were trimmed by 0 bases and 2 bases, with 13 bases remaining between them. The CDR3 runs to 16 residues. The CDR3 loop is CASSQDVRLANYGYTF. The DNA of the CDR3 is TGTGCCAGCAGCCAAGACGTCAGGTTGGCAAACTATGGCTACACCTTC.

The chain has TRBV19 and TRBJ2-3; 9 bases are shared with TRBD2. The CDR3 consists of 16 residues. V was pared by 4 bases and J by 2 bases, with 7 bases of the junction left unmatched. Germline CDR1 reads LNHDA; CDR2 reads SQIVND (reference sequence). This CDR3 reads CASSTQRGALTDTQYF. The CDR3 DNA sequence: TGTGCCAGTAGTACGCAGCGGGGGGCTCTCACAGATACGCAGTATTTT.